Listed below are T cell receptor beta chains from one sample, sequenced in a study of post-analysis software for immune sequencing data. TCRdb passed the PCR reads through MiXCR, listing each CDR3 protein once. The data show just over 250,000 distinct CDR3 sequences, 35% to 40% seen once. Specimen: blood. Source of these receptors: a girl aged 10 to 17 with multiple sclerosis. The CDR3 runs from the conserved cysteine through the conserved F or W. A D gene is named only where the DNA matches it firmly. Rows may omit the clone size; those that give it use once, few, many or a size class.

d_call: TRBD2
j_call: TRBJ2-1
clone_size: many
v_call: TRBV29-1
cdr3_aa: CSSREGNEQFF
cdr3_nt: TGCAGCTCCCGGGAGGGTAATGAGCAGTTCTTC

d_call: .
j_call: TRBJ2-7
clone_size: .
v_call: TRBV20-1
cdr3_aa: CSAPAAAEATYEQYF
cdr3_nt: TGCAGTGCTCCTGCCGCGGCAGAAGCTACCTACGAGCAGTACTTC

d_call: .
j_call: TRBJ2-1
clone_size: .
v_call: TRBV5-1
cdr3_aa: CASSLGGSNERCF
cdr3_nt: TGCGCCAGCAGCTTGGGGGGATCCAATGAGCGGTGCTTC

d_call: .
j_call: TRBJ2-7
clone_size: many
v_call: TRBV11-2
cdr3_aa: CASSLDWTEQYF
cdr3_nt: TGTGCCAGCAGCTTAGATTGGACCGAGCAGTACTTC

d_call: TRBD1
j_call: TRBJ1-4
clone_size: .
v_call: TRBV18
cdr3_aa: CASSPPQTGVEKLFF
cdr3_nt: TGTGCCAGCTCACCACCCCAGACAGGGGTGGAAAAACTGTTTTTT

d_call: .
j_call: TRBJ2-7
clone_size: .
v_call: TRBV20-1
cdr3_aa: CSAGVVSTYEQYF
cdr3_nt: TGCAGTGCTGGAGTCGTCAGCACCTACGAGCAGTACTTC

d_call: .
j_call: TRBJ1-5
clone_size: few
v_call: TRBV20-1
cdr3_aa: CSARVGGGSSNQPQHF
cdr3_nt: TGCAGTGCTAGAGTCGGCGGAGGGAGTAGCAATCAGCCCCAGCATTTT

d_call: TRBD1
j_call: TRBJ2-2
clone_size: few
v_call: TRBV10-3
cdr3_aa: CAIRGHRGTNTGELFF
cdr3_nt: TGTGCCATCAGGGGCCACAGGGGTACGAACACCGGGGAGCTGTTTTTT

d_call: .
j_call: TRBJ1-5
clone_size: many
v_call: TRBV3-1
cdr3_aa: CASSQGVRNQPQHF
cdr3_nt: TGTGCCAGCAGCCAAGGGGTGCGCAATCAGCCCCAGCATTTT

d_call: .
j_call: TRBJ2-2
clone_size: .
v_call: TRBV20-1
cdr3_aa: CSARPAKWGNTGELFF
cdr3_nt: TGCAGTGCTAGGCCAGCGAAGTGGGGGAACACCGGGGAGCTGTTTTTT

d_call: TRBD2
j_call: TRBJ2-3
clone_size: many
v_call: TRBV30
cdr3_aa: CAWSFSGISTDTQYF
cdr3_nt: TGTGCCTGGTCCTTTAGCGGGATTTCTACAGATACGCAGTATTTT

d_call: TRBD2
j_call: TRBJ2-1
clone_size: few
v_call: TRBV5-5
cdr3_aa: CASSPWQGTGTSGNNEQFF
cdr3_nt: TGTGCCAGCAGCCCATGGCAGGGTACCGGGACTAGCGGTAACAATGAGCAGTTCTTC

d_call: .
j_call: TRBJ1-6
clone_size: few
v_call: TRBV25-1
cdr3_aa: CASRVQGESNSPLHF
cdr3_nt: TGTGCCAGCAGAGTACAGGGTGAGAGTAATTCACCCCTCCACTTT

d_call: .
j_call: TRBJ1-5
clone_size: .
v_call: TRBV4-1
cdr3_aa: CASSLGLGTAEPQHF
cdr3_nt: TGCGCCAGCAGCCTCGGTCTGGGCACTGCGGAGCCCCAGCATTTT

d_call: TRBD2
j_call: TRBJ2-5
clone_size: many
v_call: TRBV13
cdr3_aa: CASSQNLAGGPETQYF
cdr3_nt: TGTGCCAGCAGTCAGAACCTAGCGGGAGGGCCGGAGACCCAGTACTTC

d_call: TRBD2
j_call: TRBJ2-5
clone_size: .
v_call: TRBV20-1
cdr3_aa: CSARVASGKGETQYF
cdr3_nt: TGCAGTGCTAGAGTGGCTAGCGGGAAGGGAGAGACCCAGTACTTC

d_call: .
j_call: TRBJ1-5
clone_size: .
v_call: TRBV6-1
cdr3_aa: CASTERGGVGQPQHF
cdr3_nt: TGTGCCAGCACCGAAAGAGGAGGGGTGGGTCAGCCCCAGCATTTT

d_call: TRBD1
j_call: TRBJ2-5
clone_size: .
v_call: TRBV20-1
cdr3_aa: CSAWTGGGETQYF
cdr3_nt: TGCAGTGCTTGGACAGGGGGAGGAGAGACCCAGTACTTC

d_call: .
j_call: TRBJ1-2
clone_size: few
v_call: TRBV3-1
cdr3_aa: CASSQLRGYGYGYTF
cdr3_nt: TGTGCCAGCAGCCAATTGAGGGGGTACGGCTATGGCTACACCTTC

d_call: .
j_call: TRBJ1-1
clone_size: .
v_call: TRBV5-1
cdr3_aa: CASSLGTVAPEAFF
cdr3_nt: TGCGCCAGCAGCTTGGGAACAGTGGCACCTGAAGCTTTCTTT

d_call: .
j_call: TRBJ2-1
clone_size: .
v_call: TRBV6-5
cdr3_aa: CASRRTGSYNEQFF
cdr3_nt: TGTGCCAGCAGGAGAACAGGGAGTTACAATGAGCAGTTCTTC

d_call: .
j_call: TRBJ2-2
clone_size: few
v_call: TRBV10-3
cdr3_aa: CAISGEIPGELFF
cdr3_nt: TGTGCCATCAGTGGTGAGATCCCCGGGGAGCTGTTTTTT

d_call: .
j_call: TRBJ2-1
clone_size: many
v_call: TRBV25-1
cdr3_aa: CASEGFSDNEQFF
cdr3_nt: TGTGCCTCCGAGGGGTTCTCGGACAATGAGCAGTTCTTC

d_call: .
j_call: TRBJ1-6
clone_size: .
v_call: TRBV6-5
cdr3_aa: CASSSRQVTSPLHF
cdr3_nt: TGTGCCAGCAGCTCCCGACAGGTGACTTCACCCCTCCACTTT

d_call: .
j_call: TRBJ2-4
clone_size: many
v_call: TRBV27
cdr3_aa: CASSFLQGEGIQYF
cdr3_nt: TGTGCCAGCAGTTTTCTGCAGGGCGAGGGCATTCAGTACTTC

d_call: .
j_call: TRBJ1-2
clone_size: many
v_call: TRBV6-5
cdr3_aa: CASSYRRTEGYGYTF
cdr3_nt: TGTGCCAGCAGTTACAGAAGGACAGAGGGGTATGGCTACACCTTC

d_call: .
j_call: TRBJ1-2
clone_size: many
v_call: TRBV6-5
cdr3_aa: CASSYQPTGRDYGYTF
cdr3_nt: TGTGCCAGCAGTTACCAGCCTACAGGGAGGGACTATGGCTACACCTTC

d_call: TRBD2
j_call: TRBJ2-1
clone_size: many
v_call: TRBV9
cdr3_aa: CASSVSGGARNEQFF
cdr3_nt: TGTGCCAGCAGCGTTAGCGGGGGGGCGAGGAATGAGCAGTTCTTC

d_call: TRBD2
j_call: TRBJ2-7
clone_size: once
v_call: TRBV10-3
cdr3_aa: CAISETGLGIGNEQYF
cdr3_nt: TGTGCCATCAGTGAAACGGGACTAGGAATTGGTAACGAGCAGTACTTC

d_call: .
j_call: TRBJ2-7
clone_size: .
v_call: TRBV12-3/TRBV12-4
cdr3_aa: CASSSANGQYF
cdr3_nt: TGTGCCAGCAGCTCAGCCAATGGGCAGTACTTC

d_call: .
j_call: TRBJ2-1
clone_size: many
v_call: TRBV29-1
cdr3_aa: CSAEGYNEQFF
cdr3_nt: TGCAGCGCGGAGGGGTACAATGAGCAGTTCTTC

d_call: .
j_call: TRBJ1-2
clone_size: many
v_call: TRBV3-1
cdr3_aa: CASSFLGNNYGYTF
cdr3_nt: TGTGCCAGCAGCTTTCTTGGGAACAACTATGGCTACACCTTC

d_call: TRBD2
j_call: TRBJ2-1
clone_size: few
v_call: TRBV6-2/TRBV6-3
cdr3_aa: CASSTTGTSGRWRAYNEQFF
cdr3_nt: TGTGCCAGCAGTACGACCGGGACTAGCGGGAGGTGGAGGGCCTACAATGAGCAGTTCTTC

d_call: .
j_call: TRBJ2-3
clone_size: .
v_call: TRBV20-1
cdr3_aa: CSAPSSSVDTQYF
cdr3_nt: TGCAGTGCTCCCAGCAGTAGCGTGGATACGCAGTATTTT

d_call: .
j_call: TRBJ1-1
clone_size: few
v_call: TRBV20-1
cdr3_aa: CSARGLGAVNTEAFF
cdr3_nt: TGCAGTGCTAGGGGGTTAGGGGCAGTGAACACTGAAGCTTTCTTT

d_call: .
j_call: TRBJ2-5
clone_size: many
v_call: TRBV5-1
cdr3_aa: CASSLLGRDETQYF
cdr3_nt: TGCGCCAGCAGCTTGCTGGGCAGGGACGAGACCCAGTACTTC

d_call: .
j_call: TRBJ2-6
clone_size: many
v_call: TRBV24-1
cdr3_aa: CATSSTSGANVLTF
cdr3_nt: TGTGCCACCAGTTCCACCTCTGGGGCCAACGTCCTGACTTTC

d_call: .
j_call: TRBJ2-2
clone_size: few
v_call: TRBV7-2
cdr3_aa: CASSLQTANTGELFF
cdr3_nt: TGTGCCAGCAGCTTACAAACAGCGAACACCGGGGAGCTGTTTTTT

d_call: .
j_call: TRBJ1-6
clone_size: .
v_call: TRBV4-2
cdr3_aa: CVSSQDNNSPLHF
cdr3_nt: TGTGTCAGCAGCCAAGATAACAACTCACCCCTCCACTTT

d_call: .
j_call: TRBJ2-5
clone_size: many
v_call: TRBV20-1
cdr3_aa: CSANLHSAPMRETQYF
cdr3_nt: TGCAGTGCCAACCTTCATAGCGCACCCATGCGAGAGACCCAGTACTTC

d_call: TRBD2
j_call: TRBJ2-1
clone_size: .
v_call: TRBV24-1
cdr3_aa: CATSDLRLAGGNEQFF
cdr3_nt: TGTGCCACCAGTGATTTGAGGCTAGCGGGAGGAAATGAGCAGTTCTTC

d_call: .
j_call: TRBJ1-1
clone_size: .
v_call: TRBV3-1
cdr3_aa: CASRRGGGTEAFF
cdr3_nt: TGTGCCAGCAGGAGAGGCGGTGGCACTGAAGCTTTCTTT